A selection of T cell receptor beta chains follows, all from one sample in a study of blood T cells in healthy people across ages. In TCRdb, the 5' RACE reads were re-called with MiXCR into one record per CDR3 protein. The top ten hold under 50% of the sample, which has around 750,000 distinct CDR3 sequences, 53% seen once. Sequences were obtained from blood. Source of these receptors: a man older than 75 in good health. The conserved cysteine and the conserved F or W are not part of the CDR3 here. Each record gives: CDR3 length, J gene, V gene, CDR3 protein.

len: 12; j_gene: TRBJ2-7; v_gene: TRBV14; CDR3aa: ASSQGTQGHKQY
len: 14; j_gene: TRBJ2-3; v_gene: TRBV20-1; CDR3aa: SARDGGTGRTDTQY
len: 13; j_gene: TRBJ2-1; v_gene: TRBV27; CDR3aa: ASSLSSGNYNEQF
len: 11; j_gene: TRBJ2-7; v_gene: TRBV20-1; CDR3aa: SASSAKAYEQY
len: 13; j_gene: TRBJ2-1; v_gene: TRBV28; CDR3aa: ASSSVGEGRNEQF
len: 12; j_gene: TRBJ2-1; v_gene: TRBV29-1; CDR3aa: SGRTSPSYNEQF
len: 11; j_gene: TRBJ1-2; v_gene: TRBV20-1; CDR3aa: SADSRVNYGYT
len: 10; j_gene: TRBJ1-2; v_gene: TRBV29-1; CDR3aa: SVLGLAGIYT
len: 14; j_gene: TRBJ2-7; v_gene: TRBV27; CDR3aa: ASSPRQGAISYEQY
len: 11; j_gene: TRBJ2-7; v_gene: TRBV20-1; CDR3aa: SARHTSSYEQY
len: 14; j_gene: TRBJ2-4; v_gene: TRBV4-1; CDR3aa: ASSLGLAGAKNIQY
len: 10; j_gene: TRBJ1-2; v_gene: TRBV20-1; CDR3aa: SASVGVGGYT
len: 9; j_gene: TRBJ2-1; v_gene: TRBV12-5; CDR3aa: ASALSFEQF
len: 11; j_gene: TRBJ1-2; v_gene: TRBV7-9; CDR3aa: ASRGAPVYGYT
len: 12; j_gene: TRBJ2-3; v_gene: TRBV11-2; CDR3aa: ASSLGRGRAYAY
len: 12; j_gene: TRBJ2-1; v_gene: TRBV20-1; CDR3aa: SANGATGSNEQF
len: 15; j_gene: TRBJ2-1; v_gene: TRBV6-4; CDR3aa: ASSKGSVANSYNDQF
len: 12; j_gene: TRBJ1-2; v_gene: TRBV24-1; CDR3aa: ATSDHRGNYGYT
len: 17; j_gene: TRBJ2-4; v_gene: TRBV14; CDR3aa: ASSQEYRQALGAKNIQY
len: 14; j_gene: TRBJ1-2; v_gene: TRBV28; CDR3aa: ASSLTQGSYNYGYT
len: 12; j_gene: TRBJ2-5; v_gene: TRBV12-3/TRBV12-4; CDR3aa: ASSLWTVQETQY
len: 13; j_gene: TRBJ1-6; v_gene: TRBV12-3/TRBV12-4; CDR3aa: ASSNHGQGSSPLH
len: 16; j_gene: TRBJ2-6; v_gene: TRBV4-2; CDR3aa: ASRDYGRGLAGANVLT
len: 13; j_gene: TRBJ1-1; v_gene: TRBV7-2; CDR3aa: ASSRSSPWETEAF
len: 11; j_gene: TRBJ1-6; v_gene: TRBV6-1; CDR3aa: ASSEAKTLPLH
len: 13; j_gene: TRBJ2-1; v_gene: TRBV2; CDR3aa: ASSQTSPPYNEQF
len: 11; j_gene: TRBJ2-1; v_gene: TRBV9; CDR3aa: ASSVLRVGQQF